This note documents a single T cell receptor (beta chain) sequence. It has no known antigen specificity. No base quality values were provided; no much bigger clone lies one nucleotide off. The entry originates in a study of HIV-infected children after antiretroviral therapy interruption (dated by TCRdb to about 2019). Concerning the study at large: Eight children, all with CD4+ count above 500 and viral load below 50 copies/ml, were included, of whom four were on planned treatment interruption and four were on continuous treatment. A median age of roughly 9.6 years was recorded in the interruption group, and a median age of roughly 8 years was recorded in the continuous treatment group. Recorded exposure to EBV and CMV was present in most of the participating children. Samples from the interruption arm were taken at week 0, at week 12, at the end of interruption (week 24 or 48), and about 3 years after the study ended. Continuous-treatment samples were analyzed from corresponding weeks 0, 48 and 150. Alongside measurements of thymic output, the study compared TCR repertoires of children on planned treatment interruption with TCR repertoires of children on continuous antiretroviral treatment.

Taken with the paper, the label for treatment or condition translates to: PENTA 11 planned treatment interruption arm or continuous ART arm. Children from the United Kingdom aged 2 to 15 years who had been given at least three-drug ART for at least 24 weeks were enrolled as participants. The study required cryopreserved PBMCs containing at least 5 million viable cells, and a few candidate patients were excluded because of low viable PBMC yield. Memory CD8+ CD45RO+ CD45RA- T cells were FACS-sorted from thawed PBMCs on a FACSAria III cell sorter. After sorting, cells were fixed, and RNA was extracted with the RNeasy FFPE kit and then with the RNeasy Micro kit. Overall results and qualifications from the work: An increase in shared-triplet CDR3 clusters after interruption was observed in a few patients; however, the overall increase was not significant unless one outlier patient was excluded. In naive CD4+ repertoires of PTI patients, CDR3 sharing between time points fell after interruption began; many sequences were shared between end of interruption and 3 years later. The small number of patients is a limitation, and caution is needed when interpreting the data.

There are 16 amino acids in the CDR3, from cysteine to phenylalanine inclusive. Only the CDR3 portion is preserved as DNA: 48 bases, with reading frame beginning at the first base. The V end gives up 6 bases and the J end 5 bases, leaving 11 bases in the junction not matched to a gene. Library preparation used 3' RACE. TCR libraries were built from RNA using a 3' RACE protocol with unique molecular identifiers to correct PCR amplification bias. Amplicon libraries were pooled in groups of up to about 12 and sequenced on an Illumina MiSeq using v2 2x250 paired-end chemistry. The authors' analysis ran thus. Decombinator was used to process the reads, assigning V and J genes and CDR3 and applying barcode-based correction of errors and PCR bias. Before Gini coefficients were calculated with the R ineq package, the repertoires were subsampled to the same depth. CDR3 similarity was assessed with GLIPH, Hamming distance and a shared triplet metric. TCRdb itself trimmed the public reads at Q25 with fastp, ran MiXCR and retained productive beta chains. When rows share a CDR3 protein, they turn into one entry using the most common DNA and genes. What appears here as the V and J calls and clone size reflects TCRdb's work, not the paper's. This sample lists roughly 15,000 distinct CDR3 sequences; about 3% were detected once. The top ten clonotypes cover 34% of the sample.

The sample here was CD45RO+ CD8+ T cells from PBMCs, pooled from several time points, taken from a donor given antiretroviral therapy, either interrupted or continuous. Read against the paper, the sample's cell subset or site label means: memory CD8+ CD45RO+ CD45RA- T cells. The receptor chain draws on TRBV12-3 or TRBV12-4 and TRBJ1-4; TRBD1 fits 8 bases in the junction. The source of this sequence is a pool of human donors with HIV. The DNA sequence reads TGTGCCAGCAGCCCCATACACAGGGGGAGGAATGAAAAACTGTTTTTT. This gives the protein CASSPIHRGRNEKLFF.